The source of this T cell receptor beta chain is a study of blood T cell repertoires in COVID-19 (dated by TCRdb to the early 2020s). For the study in its entirety: The collaborator samples originated in the United States, Italy and Spain and spanned the acute and convalescent phases of COVID-19. The material from the prospective study consisted of cDNA or gDNA derived from T cells, B-cell-depleted T cells, or PBMCs. Nearly every sample came with metadata listing a de-identified subject ID, COVID-19 status, age in years and sex. Where available, HLA class I and class II types were taken from metadata supplied by the sample provider and were not determined by assay-based typing. A freely available public database, intended as a resource for researchers studying the immune response to SARS-CoV-2, is where the repertoires were released. The samples were drawn from the first 160 participants of the ongoing ImmuneRACE study and from under 1,500 subjects provided by 6 global collaborators. Subjects who had been exposed to COVID-19, were actively infected with it, or had recovered from it provided the deeply sampled blood TCRbeta repertoires that made up the dataset. Paper-wide results and their limitations: Clinical and demographic metadata were provided uncurated, with the amount varying by source and participant.

The CDR3 measures 15 amino acids from cysteine to phenylalanine. Only the CDR3 DNA is retained, 45 bases long and in frame from the first base. TCRbeta CDR3 regions were amplified from genomic DNA using the immunoSEQ Assay, a bias-controlled multiplex PCR. For the original study's pipeline: The number of nucleated cells in each sample was estimated from the amplification of reference gene primers within the assay. To quantify the absolute abundance of each unique TCRbeta CDR3 rearrangement, sequence reads were collapsed and filtered. For each sample, productive Simpson clonality was calculated as the square root of Simpson's diversity index across productive rearrangements. The clones in this table, taken by TCRdb from immuneACCESS, are in-frame only. Not every clone is retained; where verified, under half of the shortfall comes from an unresolved V gene, and the cause of the rest is unknown. The DNA gave D and trimming, while V, J and clone size come from that table. The sample yields under 200,000 clones; around 84% were counted once. The top ten clones comprise about 8.6% of the sample.

Turning to this clone: Its antigen is not yet known. Base qualities were left out, and no much larger clone turns up one base away.

Participants in the prospective study were enrolled through a virtual design, were aged about 18 to 90 years, and lived in roughly 25 United States geographic areas. Cohort assignment in the prospective study relied on participant-reported clinical history from a screening survey and a study questionnaire. ImmuneRACE Cohort 3 recovered participants were defined by two consecutive negative NP/OP PCR tests, healthcare professional clearance, or symptom resolution. Mobile phlebotomists in the prospective study collected whole blood, serum and a nasopharyngeal or oropharyngeal swab from every participant. Additional blood draws and questionnaires over an approximately two-month period could optionally be provided by prospective study participants. Before DNA extraction, blood samples from the prospective study were shipped at room temperature or frozen.

The clonotype comes from a woman aged 45-60 years who had recovered from COVID-19. The chain employs TRBV12-2 and TRBJ2-5; no DNA check was done on the table's D call, TRBD2. TRBV12-2 is assigned pseudogene status. Input material: PBMCs or T cells enriched from blood (not recorded which). The CDR3 here reads CASRNSPGGQETQYF. The DNA sequence is as follows: TGTGCAAGTCGCAACTCCCCGGGGGGCCAAGAGACCCAGTACTTC.